A single sample gave rise to the 20 T cell receptor beta chains below, sequenced in a study of beta chain features in type 1 diabetes. Their recognized antigens are unknown. Points from the study as a whole: Researchers report that Type 1 diabetes patients had moderately but significantly shorter TCRB CDR3s across all four CD4+ subsets.

Since all of the isolated RNA was reverse transcribed, expressed TCRB transcripts were what got sequenced. Measured with immunoSEQ multiplex PCR; TCRdb has only the in-frame clones, and not every one. The data contain hundreds of thousands of clones, over 11% of them singletons. Sequenced sample: naive CD4+ T cells from blood. The receptors derive from a man younger than 30 with type 1 diabetes.

The chain couples TRBV4-2 to TRBJ2-3; TRBD2 aligns across 8 bases. Germline CDR1 and CDR2: LGHNA and YNFKEQ. Trimming cost V 0 bases and J 8 bases; bases outside gene matches: 1. The CDR3 sequence is 13 residues long. The CDR3, as DNA: TGTGCCAGCAGCCAAGAAGCGGGGGCTACGCAGTATTTT. This codes for CASSQEAGATQYF.

The chain couples TRBV2 to TRBJ2-3; perhaps D is TRBD1 or TRBD2 (7 bases each). Trimming left V 5 bases short and J 2 bases short, with 14 bases between. The germline V gene encodes CDR1 SNHLY and CDR2 FYNNEI. This CDR3 has 15 residues. The CDR3 region has the DNA TGTGCCAGCAGTCGACAGGGAGGGAACACAGATACGCAGTATTTT. This codes for CASSRQGGNTDTQYF.

V gene TRBV6-1 combines with J gene TRBJ2-5; D call uncertain. With 1 base removed from V and 4 bases from J, the gap between germline ends came to 10 bases. CDR1 and CDR2 from the germline V gene are MNHNS and SASEGT. The CDR3 sequence is 14 residues long. The CDR3 sequence is CASSEVGVGETQYF. DNA of the CDR3: TGTGCCAGCAGTGAAGTGGGCGTCGGAGAGACCCAGTACTTC.

The chain links TRBV30 to TRBJ1-4; 9 positions match TRBD1. The CDR3 sequence is 15 residues long. V lost 5 bases, J lost 6 bases, and 10 bases stayed unmatched. CDR1 and CDR2 (germline): GTSNPN, SVGIG (reference sequence). As DNA, the CDR3 is TGTGCCTGGGGACAGGGGACAGGGCTAGATGAAAAACTGTTTTTT. Translating it yields CAWGQGTGLDEKLFF.

This clone was detected ten times or more. The gene calls are TRBV15 and TRBJ2-4; 7 bases align to TRBD1. The ends lost 8 bases at V and 4 bases at J; junction bases unmatched: 5. This CDR3 comprises 13 residues. Germline V gene sequence: CDR1 LNHNV, CDR2 YYDKDF (reference sequence). This chain's CDR3 is CATLLTGKNIQYF. CDR3 DNA sequence: TGTGCCACCCTACTGACAGGGAAAAACATTCAGTACTTC.

This rearrangement joins TRBV4-1 to TRBJ2-3, with TRBD2 matching 7 bases. The CDR3 sequence is 16 residues long. Germline V gene lookup returns CDR1 MGHRA and CDR2 YSYEKL. The V segment lost 3 bases and the J segment 1 base; nucleotides outside the gene matches: 7. CDR3 protein: CASSHSQAGGTDTQYF. The CDR3 DNA reads as TGCGCCAGCAGCCATTCCCAGGCGGGAGGCACAGATACGCAGTATTTT.

This clone was counted between two and nine times. The chain employs TRBV6-5 and TRBJ2-2; the D is unclear. The germline CDR1 and CDR2 sequences are MNHEY and SVGAGI. V was trimmed by 7 bases and J by 0 bases, leaving 6 bases between them. This CDR3 spans 13 amino acids. The CDR3 nucleotides are TGTGCCAGCATCCGGCCGAACACCGGGGAGCTGTTTTTT. Its translation is CASIRPNTGELFF.

This chain uses TRBV30 with TRBJ1-4, with TRBD1 matching 8 bases. The trim removed 4 bases at V and 8 bases at J, leaving 15 bases unmatched. This CDR3 is built from 16 residues. Germline lookup yields CDR1 GTSNPN and CDR2 SVGIG (reference sequence). This CDR3 is CAWTGGSASGGEKLFF. Written as DNA, the CDR3 is TGTGCCTGGACCGGGGGATCCGCCTCAGGGGGCGAAAAACTGTTTTTT. Full variable domain (outside the CDR3, taken from reference TRBV30 and TRBJ1-4): SQTIHQWPATLVQPVGSPLSLECTVEGTSNPNLYWYRQAAGRGLQLLFYSVGIGQISSEVPQNLSASRPQDRQFILSSKKLLLSDSGFYLCAWTGGSASGGEKLFFGSGTQLSVL.

This clone has more than one count but fewer than ten. The V and J genes are TRBV7-9 and TRBJ2-7; 7 nucleotides align to TRBD1. With 5 bases clipped from V and 2 bases from J, the junction kept 3 bases outside the gene matches. Germline CDR1 SEHNR, CDR2 FQNEAQ (reference sequence). This CDR3 has 13 residues. The CDR3 DNA reads as TGTGCCAGCAGCAAGGGACAGACCTACGAGCAGTACTTC. It encodes CASSKGQTYEQYF.

This sequence joins TRBV18 and TRBJ2-3, with D uncertain. Per the germline V gene, CDR1 is KGHSH and CDR2 is LQKENI. The V end lost 6 bases, the J end lost 0 bases, and 13 bases lay between the germline ends. The CDR3 runs to 15 residues. CDR3 nucleotides: TGTGCCAGCTCTCCTACTAAGACTAGCACAGATACGCAGTATTTT. This codes for CASSPTKTSTDTQYF.

J is TRBJ1-1 and V is TRBV7-8; no firm D call. The CDR3 runs 15 residues. Trimming cost V 7 bases and J 4 bases, with 19 bases left between them. Germline V gene lookup returns CDR1 SGHVS and CDR2 FQNEAQ. CDR3 protein: CASTPMTSSGTEAFF. Written as DNA, the CDR3 is TGTGCCAGCACGCCAATGACATCATCGGGCACTGAAGCTTTCTTT.

This clone was counted between two and nine times. The V and J genes are TRBV9 and TRBJ2-7, with D possibly TRBD2 on 6 matching bases. Germline CDR1 is SGDLS and CDR2 is YYNGEE. V shed 1 base and J shed 2 bases, with 10 bases lying between them. This CDR3 region has 14 residues. The CDR3 sequence is CASSVSGGTYEQYF. The CDR3 coding sequence is TGTGCCAGCAGCGTATCCGGGGGAACCTACGAGCAGTACTTC.

This clone was seen only a few times. CDR3 loop: CASSFEGTGSNYGYTF. The CDR3 DNA reads as TGTGCCAGCAGCTTCGAAGGGACAGGGAGCAACTATGGCTACACCTTC. The genes are TRBV11-1 and TRBJ1-2; 9 nucleotides align to TRBD1. Trimming removed 3 bases from V and 2 bases from J; junction bases left unmatched: 7. CDR1 is SGHAT, CDR2 FQDESV, per germline (reference sequence). The CDR3 totals 16 residues.

J is TRBJ1-1 and V is TRBV28, with D possibly TRBD1 on 5 matching bases. The CDR3 length is 13 residues. The germline gives CDR1 MDHEN, CDR2 SYDVKM. The V end lost 9 bases, the J end lost 8 bases, and 19 bases lay between the germline ends. DNA of the CDR3: TGTGCCAGTCTACGCCGAGACAGCGGGGAAGCTTTCTTT. This translates into CASLRRDSGEAFF.

There are a few counts of this clone. This chain joins TRBV10-3 and TRBJ1-1; D remains ambiguous. This CDR3 spans 14 amino acids. CDR1 is ENHRY and CDR2 is SYGVKD in the germline V gene. The V gene lost 2 bases and the J gene lost 1 base, with 8 bases spanning the gap. CDR3 loop: CAISEAWGNTEAFF. The DNA for the CDR3 is TGTGCCATCAGTGAGGCCTGGGGGAACACTGAAGCTTTCTTT.

The sample holds a few counts of this clone. This chain uses TRBV30 with TRBJ2-7; D gene unclear. The CDR3 has 11 residues. From germline, CDR1 is GTSNPN and CDR2 SVGIG (reference sequence). Trimming took 1 base from V and 10 from J, leaving 11 bases between them. The CDR3 DNA is TGTGCCTGGAGTGCGGGCCGGAGTCAGTACTTC. Amino acids: CAWSAGRSQYF.

In this sample, this clone turned up a few times. This chain connects TRBV19 to TRBJ1-2; D not certain. V was shortened by 4 bases and J by 3 bases, with 9 bases between the two germline ends. The germline gives CDR1 LNHDA, CDR2 SQIVND (reference sequence). The CDR3 contains 13 residues. CDR3 nucleotides: TGTGCCAGTAGTAGTAGGGTGGACTATGGCTACACCTTC. Protein product: CASSSRVDYGYTF.

V usage is TRBV5-5 and J usage is TRBJ1-5; weak D call: TRBD1 (5 bases). The CDR3 consists of 15 residues. V lost 2 bases and J 0 bases, leaving 9 bases between the germline ends. Germline V gene sequence: CDR1 SGHKS, CDR2 YYEKEE (reference sequence). In DNA form, the CDR3 reads TGTGCCAGCAGCTTTGACAGCTATAGCAATCAGCCCCAGCATTTT. Translated, it gives CASSFDSYSNQPQHF.

This clone was observed a few times. The sample carries other DNA sequences with the same CDR3. V and J are TRBV5-1 and TRBJ1-2, with a weak D call TRBD1 (5 bases). V lost 0 bases to trimming and J lost 0 bases, with 6 bases between them. CDR1 and CDR2 (germline): SGHRS, YFSETQ. This CDR3 contains 14 residues. The CDR3 sequence: CASSLGQPNYGYTF. DNA for the CDR3: TGCGCCAGCAGCTTGGGACAGCCTAACTATGGCTACACCTTC.

The rearrangement links TRBV7-2 to TRBJ1-6; unclear D gene. This CDR3 is 13 amino acids long. The germline gives CDR1 SGHTA, CDR2 FQGNSA. With 5 bases removed from V and 7 bases from J, the gap between germline ends came to 9 bases. The CDR3 region is CASSPVQNSPLHF. The CDR3 coding sequence is TGTGCCAGCAGCCCCGTTCAAAATTCACCCCTCCACTTT.